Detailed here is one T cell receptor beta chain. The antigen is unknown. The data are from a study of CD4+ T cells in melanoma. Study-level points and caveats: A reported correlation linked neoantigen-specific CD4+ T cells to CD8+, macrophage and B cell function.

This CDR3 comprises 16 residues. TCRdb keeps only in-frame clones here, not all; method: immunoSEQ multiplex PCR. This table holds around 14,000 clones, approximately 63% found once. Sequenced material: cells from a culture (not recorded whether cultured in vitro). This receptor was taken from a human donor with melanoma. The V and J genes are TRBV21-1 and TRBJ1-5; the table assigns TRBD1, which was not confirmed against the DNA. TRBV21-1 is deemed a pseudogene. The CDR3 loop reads CASIPFPGQGLSPQHF. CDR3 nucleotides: TGTGCCAGCATCCCCTTTCCGGGACAGGGGTTATCGCCCCAGCATTTT.